The source of this T cell receptor beta chain is a study of shared clonotypes between healthy human individuals. Method: immunoSEQ multiplex PCR; TCRdb's copy keeps in-frame clones and lacks some. Found here are about 1.4 million clones, around 95% of them singletons; the top ten hold roughly 1.2%. CDR3 length equals 15 residues. The V and J ends lost 4 bases and 0 bases, in that order; junction bases with no gene match: 3. Germline V CDR1 and CDR2: SNHLY, FYNNEI. Details on this clone: Other DNA sequences in this specimen translate into the identical CDR3.

The receptor was derived from a man in his thirties or forties in good health. Specimen: naive CD4+ T cells sorted from blood. Subset noted: CD45RA+ positively selected. The chain links TRBV2 to TRBJ1-5; 7 bases agree with TRBD1. The CDR3 DNA reads as TGTGCCAGCAGTGGTGGGACAGCTAGCAATCAGCCCCAGCATTTT. It encodes CASSGGTASNQPQHF.